This TCR beta chain was observed in a study of Graves' ophthalmopathy and Graves' hyperthyroidism. Study-level background: Being free of ophthalmopathy for 18 months of follow-up defined stable hyperthyroidism. Study conclusions and caveats: Detected in blood as well were most expanded thyroid clonotypes with frequency above 0.001.

This clonotype has a handful of counts. The antigen is not known. The ends were cut back, 3 bases at V and 3 bases at J, with 15 bases in the middle. The length of the CDR3 is 15 residues. Germline V gene lookup returns CDR1 SGHVS and CDR2 FQNEAQ. Scientists amplified the TCR beta CDR3 regions from RNA transcripts. Second-round multiplex PCR came after a first-round RT-PCR that employed HTBI primers. TCRdb itself ran the multiplex PCR reads through MiXCR, one entry per CDR3 protein. The table has around 1,200,000 distinct CDR3 sequences, roughly 35% seen once. A diagnosis was made from clinical symptoms together with serum thyroxine, TRAb, thyroid ultrasound and orbital computed tomography.

The clonotype originates from an adult man with Graves' hyperthyroidism. Sample: peripheral blood or thyroid tissue (not recorded which). This chain joins TRBV7-8 and TRBJ2-7; TRBD1 might be the D (6 bases). The CDR3 region has the DNA TGTGCCAGCAGCTTCGCACCAGGGGAAAACTACGAGCAGTACTTC. Amino acid sequence: CASSFAPGENYEQYF. The entire variable domain, with the rest obtained from reference TRBV7-8 and TRBJ2-7, is as follows: GAGVSQSPRYKVAKRGQDVALRCDPISGHVSLFWYQQALGQGPEFLTYFQNEAQLDKSGLPSDRFFAERPEGSVSTLKIQRTQQEDSAVYLCASSFAPGENYEQYFGPGTRLTVT.